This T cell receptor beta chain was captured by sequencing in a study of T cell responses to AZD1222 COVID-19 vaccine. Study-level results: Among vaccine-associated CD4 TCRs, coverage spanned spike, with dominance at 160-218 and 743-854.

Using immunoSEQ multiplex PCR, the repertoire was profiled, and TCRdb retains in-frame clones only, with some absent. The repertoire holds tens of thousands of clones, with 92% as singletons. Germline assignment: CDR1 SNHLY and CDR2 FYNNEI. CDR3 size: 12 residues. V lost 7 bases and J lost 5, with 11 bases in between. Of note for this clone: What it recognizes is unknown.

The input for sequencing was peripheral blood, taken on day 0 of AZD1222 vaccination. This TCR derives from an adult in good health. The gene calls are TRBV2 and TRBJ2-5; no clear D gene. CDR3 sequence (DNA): TGTGCCAGCACCCTCGGTGGGGAGACCCAGTACTTC. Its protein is CASTLGGETQYF.